The T cell receptor beta chain described here comes from a study of early T cells in non-severe SARS-CoV-2 infection. Each CDR3 protein is one row after TCRdb ran MiXCR on the 5' RACE reads. The sample lists some 64,000 distinct CDR3 sequences, 10% occurring once. This clonotype was recorded at least ten times. Germline-derived CDR1 and CDR2 are DFQATT and SNEGSKA (reference sequence). CDR3 length equals 21 residues. The trim removed 0 bases at V and 0 bases at J, leaving 18 bases unmatched. The rearrangement joins TRBV20-1 to TRBJ2-1; 9 positions agree with TRBD2. This clonotype originated in an adult who was a healthcare worker with PCR-confirmed SARS-CoV-2 infection or an uninfected control (not recorded which). This specimen was whole blood, taken at baseline. The CDR3 DNA sequence: TGCAGTGCTAGAGACCGGTTGCGGGAGGGCAGACGTGTCGGCTCCTACAATGAGCAGTTCTTC. The encoded protein is CSARDRLREGRRVGSYNEQFF.